This is a list of T cell receptor beta chains from one sample in a study of blood T cell repertoires in COVID-19. Assay used: immunoSEQ multiplex PCR; TCRdb lists only in-frame clones, some missing. The sample has some 300,000 clones, around 86% seen once; the top ten hold around 1.2%. Specimen: peripheral blood. These receptors originate from a man aged 65-85 years with acute or convalescent COVID-19. Each CDR3 is given with its conserved first and last residue. Clone size is shown for a subset of rows, as once, few, many or a class of expanded clone.

j_gene | v_gene | abundance | CDR3aa
TRBJ2-2 | TRBV7-2 | NA | CASTLDGGSNTGELFF
TRBJ1-2 | TRBV29-1 | NA | CSVGLPGGVGYTF
TRBJ1-5 | TRBV10-3 | few | CAISPGQGGQPQHF
TRBJ1-6 | TRBV5-4 | few | CASSFPRQGGDSPLHF
TRBJ1-5 | TRBV7-2 | NA | CASSLDSSNQPQHF
TRBJ1-5 | TRBV18 | NA | CASSPGTEYSNQPQHF
TRBJ2-5 | TRBV15 | NA | CATSRGNRGGIGETQYF
TRBJ2-4 | TRBV24-1 | NA | CATSDSGGYGNIQYF
TRBJ2-2 | TRBV5-4 | NA | CASSLISGGANTGELFF
TRBJ1-4 | TRBV15 | NA | CATKYGATNEKLFF
TRBJ1-2 | TRBV28 | NA | CASSFRGLGYTF
TRBJ2-3 | TRBV28 | NA | CASSLPLLSSTDTQYF
TRBJ2-1 | TRBV28 | NA | CASSLNPQREKQFF
TRBJ1-2 | TRBV9 | NA | CASSVDRDSSWGYTF
TRBJ1-2 | TRBV7-9 | NA | CASSFRQGAGGYTF
TRBJ2-5 | TRBV28 | NA | CASSSVEGVESQYF
TRBJ1-2 | TRBV4-3 | once | CASSQDLPGQGSYGYTF
TRBJ1-4 | TRBV7-9 | NA | CASSLTGVNEKPFF
TRBJ1-1 | TRBV7-2 | NA | CASSKDRGLASEAFF
TRBJ2-1 | TRBV9 | NA | CASSPRGSGRGDEQFF
TRBJ2-7 | TRBV4-3 | NA | CASSQDWTGIFGYSYEQYF
TRBJ1-4 | TRBV5-1 | NA | CASTGLPNEKLFF
TRBJ2-2 | TRBV7-3 | NA | CASSLNTGELFF
TRBJ2-1 | TRBV27 | NA | CASSSPLTENNEQFF
TRBJ2-1 | TRBV4-1 | NA | CASSQGVSGGYNEQFF
TRBJ1-5 | TRBV19 | NA | CASSKGAGYSNQPQHF
TRBJ2-3 | TRBV19 | once | CASRDTTSVDTQYF
TRBJ2-1 | TRBV3-1/TRBV3-2 | NA | CASSQAGGEQFF
TRBJ2-3 | TRBV15 | NA | CATSTGASGSLDTQYF
TRBJ1-5 | TRBV5-1 | NA | CASSLASGGNQPQHF
TRBJ2-7 | TRBV23-1 | NA | CASTTGTGMTRSYEQYF
TRBJ1-2 | TRBV2 | NA | CASRDSGDNYGYTF
TRBJ1-2 | TRBV6-6 | NA | CASSYSSGLRGYTF
TRBJ2-3 | TRBV29-1 | NA | CSVDSRGSTDTQYF
TRBJ1-2 | TRBV2 | NA | CASNDVWVQVF
TRBJ1-1 | TRBV20-1 | NA | CSARREEAFF
TRBJ2-1 | TRBV18 | NA | CASSPRAKPSSYNEQFF
TRBJ1-5 | TRBV2 | NA | CASTWTGINQPQHF
TRBJ1-6 | TRBV15 | NA | CATSVRGTENSPLHF
TRBJ2-7 | TRBV27 | NA | CASSATGIRIRQYF
TRBJ2-7 | TRBV13 | NA | CASSLAGGQRTYEQYF
TRBJ2-5 | TRBV11-3 | NA | CASSQGAGETQYF
TRBJ2-3 | TRBV6-1 | NA | CASSETSGGAGTQYF
TRBJ2-7 | TRBV14 | NA | CASSVGTSGGSYEQYF
TRBJ1-1 | TRBV5-6 | NA | CASSPRGQGRATEAFF
TRBJ1-4 | TRBV7-6 | NA | CASSVGQGAREKLFF
TRBJ2-3 | TRBV4-3 | NA | CASSQDGGVPRDTQYF
TRBJ2-7 | TRBV5-4 | NA | CASSLGPGSRYEQYF
TRBJ1-4 | TRBV3-1/TRBV3-2 | NA | CASSQRQGSGKLFF
TRBJ2-1 | TRBV4-1 | NA | CASSQEWSYNEQFF
TRBJ2-7 | TRBV25-1 | NA | CASSDRDYDEQYF
TRBJ1-1 | TRBV5-5 | once | CASSWDWNTEAFF
TRBJ2-1 | TRBV6-5 | NA | CASTPPAGGYNEQFF
TRBJ1-5 | TRBV6-6 | NA | CASSFLGGQGHQPQHF
TRBJ2-3 | TRBV28 | NA | CASSFGLAGTDTQYF
TRBJ2-7 | TRBV5-6 | NA | CASRPGQGGYEQYF
TRBJ1-6 | TRBV4-1 | NA | CASSQEGTGTTPLHF
TRBJ2-7 | TRBV12-3/TRBV12-4 | NA | CASSQRTIGQYF
TRBJ2-1 | TRBV6-5 | NA | CASSSAIYEQFF
TRBJ2-7 | TRBV7-2 | many | CASSLAGGYEQYF